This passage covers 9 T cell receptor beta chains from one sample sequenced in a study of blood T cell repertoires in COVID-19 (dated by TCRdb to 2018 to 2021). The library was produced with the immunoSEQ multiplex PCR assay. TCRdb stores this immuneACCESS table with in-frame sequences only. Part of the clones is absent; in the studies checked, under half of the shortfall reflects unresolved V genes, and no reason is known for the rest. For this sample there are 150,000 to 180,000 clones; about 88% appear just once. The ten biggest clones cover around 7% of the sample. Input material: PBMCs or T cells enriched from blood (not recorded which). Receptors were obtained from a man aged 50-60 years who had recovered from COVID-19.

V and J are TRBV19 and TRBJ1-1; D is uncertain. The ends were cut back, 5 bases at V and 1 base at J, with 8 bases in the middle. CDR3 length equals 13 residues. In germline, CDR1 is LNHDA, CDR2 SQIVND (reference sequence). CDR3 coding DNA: TGTGCCAGTAGTGGTACAGCGAACACTGAAGCTTTCTTT. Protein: CASSGTANTEAFF. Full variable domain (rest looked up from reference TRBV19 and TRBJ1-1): DGGITQSPKYLFRKEGQNVTLSCEQNLNHDAMYWYRQDPGQGLRLIYYSQIVNDFQKGDIAEGYSVSREKKESFPLTVTSAQKNPTAFYLCASSGTANTEAFFGQGTRLTVV.

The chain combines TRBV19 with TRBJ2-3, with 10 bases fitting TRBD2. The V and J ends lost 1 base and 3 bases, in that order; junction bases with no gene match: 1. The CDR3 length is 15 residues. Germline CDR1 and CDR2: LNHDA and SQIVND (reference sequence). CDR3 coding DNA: TGTGCCAGTAGTATAGCTAGCGGGGGAACAGATACGCAGTATTTT. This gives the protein CASSIASGGTDTQYF. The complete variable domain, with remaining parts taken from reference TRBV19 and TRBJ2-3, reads DGGITQSPKYLFRKEGQNVTLSCEQNLNHDAMYWYRQDPGQGLRLIYYSQIVNDFQKGDIAEGYSVSREKKESFPLTVTSAQKNPTAFYLCASSIASGGTDTQYFGPGTRLTVL.

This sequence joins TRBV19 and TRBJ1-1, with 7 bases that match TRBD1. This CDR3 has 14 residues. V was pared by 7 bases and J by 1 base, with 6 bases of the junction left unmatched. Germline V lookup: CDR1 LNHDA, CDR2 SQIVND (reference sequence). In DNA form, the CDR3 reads TGTGCCAGTACAACAGGGGCAAAGAACACTGAAGCTTTCTTT. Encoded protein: CASTTGAKNTEAFF.

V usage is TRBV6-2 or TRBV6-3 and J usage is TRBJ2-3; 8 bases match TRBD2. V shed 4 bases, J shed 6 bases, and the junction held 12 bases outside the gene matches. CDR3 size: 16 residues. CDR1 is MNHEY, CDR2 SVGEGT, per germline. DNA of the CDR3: TGTGCCAGCAGTTTTTCAGCGGGGGAGAGCGGGGATACGCAGTATTTT. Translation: CASSFSAGESGDTQYF.

CDR3 sequence (DNA): TGTGCCAGCAGTAACTCGCCACAGGGGTACGAGCAGTACTTC. This encodes CASSNSPQGYEQYF. The chain couples TRBV27 to TRBJ2-7; 7 bases match TRBD1. The junction had 8 bases not matched to a gene; V was cut back by 5 bases and J by 4 bases. Germline V gene data show CDR1 as MNHEY and CDR2 as SMNVEV (reference sequence). The CDR3 sequence is 14 residues long.

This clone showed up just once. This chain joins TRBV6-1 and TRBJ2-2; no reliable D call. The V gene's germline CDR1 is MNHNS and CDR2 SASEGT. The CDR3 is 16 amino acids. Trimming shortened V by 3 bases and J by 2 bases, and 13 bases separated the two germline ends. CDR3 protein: CASSDPRIKNTGELFF. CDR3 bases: TGTGCCAGCAGTGACCCGCGAATAAAAAACACCGGGGAGCTGTTTTTT.

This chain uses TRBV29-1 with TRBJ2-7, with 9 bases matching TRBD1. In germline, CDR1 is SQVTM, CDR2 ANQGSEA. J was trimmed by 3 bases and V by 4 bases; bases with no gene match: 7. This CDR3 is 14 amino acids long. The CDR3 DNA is TGCAGCGTTGGCCCACAGGGGGCTAGCTACGAGCAGTACTTC. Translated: CSVGPQGASYEQYF.

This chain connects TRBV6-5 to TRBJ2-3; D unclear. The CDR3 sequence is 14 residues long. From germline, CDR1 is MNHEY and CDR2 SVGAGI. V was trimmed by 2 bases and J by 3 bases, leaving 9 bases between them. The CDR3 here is CASSYGLGTDTQYF. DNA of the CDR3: TGTGCCAGCAGTTACGGTCTAGGAACAGATACGCAGTATTTT.

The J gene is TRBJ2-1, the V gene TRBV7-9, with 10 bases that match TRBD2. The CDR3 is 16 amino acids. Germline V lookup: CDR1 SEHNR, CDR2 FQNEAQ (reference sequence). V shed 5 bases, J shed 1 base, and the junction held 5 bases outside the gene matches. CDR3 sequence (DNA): TGTGCCAGCAGCCTGACGGGACTAGCGTCCTACAATGAGCAGTTCTTC. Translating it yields CASSLTGLASYNEQFF.